Shown below are 30 T cell receptor beta chains from a single sample sequenced in a study of blood T cell repertoires in COVID-19 (TCRdb year 2020). Library construction relied on the immunoSEQ multiplex PCR assay. TCRdb took this table from immuneACCESS and kept in-frame rearrangements with V and J called. Such tables lack part of the clones; where checked against another copy, unresolved V genes explain under half of the gap, and the rest is unexplained. This sample is represented by approximately 98,000 clones; roughly 87% of them were singletons. In total, the top ten clones hold about 17% of the sample. Sample: peripheral blood. These TCRs come from an elderly man with acute or convalescent COVID-19.

J is TRBJ1-5 and V is TRBV11-2, with D hard to call. Per the germline V gene, CDR1 is SGHAT and CDR2 is FQNNGV. The CDR3 runs 13 residues. V was trimmed by 3 bases and J by 2 bases, leaving 5 bases between them. The DNA of the CDR3 is TGTGCCAGCAGCTTTAGTGGCAATCAGCCCCAGCATTTT. It encodes CASSFSGNQPQHF.

This chain connects TRBV2 to TRBJ2-7, with D possibly matching TRBD2 (6 bases). CDR3 length: 14 amino acids. The ends were cut back, 3 bases at V and 3 bases at J, with 12 bases in the middle. Germline V lookup: CDR1 SNHLY, CDR2 FYNNEI. This CDR3 reads CASSDAAGIYEQYF. CDR3 nucleotides: TGTGCCAGCAGTGACGCGGCGGGGATCTACGAGCAGTACTTC.

The chain couples TRBV6-5 to TRBJ2-7; TRBD1 is a possible D gene (5 bases). V lost 2 bases and J lost 6, with 5 bases in between. This CDR3 has 11 amino acids. Germline CDR1 and CDR2: MNHEY and SVGAGI. In DNA, the CDR3 is TGTGCCAGCAGTTACACAGGCGAGCAGTACTTC. It specifies CASSYTGEQYF.

The V gene is TRBV5-4, the J gene TRBJ2-7; TRBD1 might be the D (6 bases). The CDR3 is made up of 14 amino acids. V was shortened by 3 bases and J by 5 bases, with 15 bases between the two germline ends. The germline CDR1 and CDR2 sequences are SGHNT and YYREEE (reference sequence). The CDR3 loop is CASSSPPGHHEQYF. CDR3 DNA: TGTGCCAGCAGCTCACCCCCGGGACACCACGAGCAGTACTTC.

This sequence joins TRBV27 and TRBJ1-2, with TRBD1 matching over 8 bases. With 5 bases clipped from V and 8 bases from J, the junction kept 10 bases outside the gene matches. The CDR3 has 14 residues. Germline V gives CDR1 MNHEY, CDR2 SMNVEV (reference sequence). The CDR3, as DNA: TGTGCCAGCAGTCTCGTCAGGGGGCGTCGAGGCTACACCTTC. As protein: CASSLVRGRRGYTF.

The rearrangement joins TRBV7-2 to TRBJ2-5; 12 nucleotides match TRBD1. V lost 4 bases, J lost 1 base, and 4 bases stayed unmatched. The CDR3 extends over 16 amino acids. Germline V gene lookup returns CDR1 SGHTA and CDR2 FQGNSA. CDR3 coding DNA: TGTGCCAGCAGCTCCGTGGGACAGGGGGCCCAAGAGACCCAGTACTTC. This codes for CASSSVGQGAQETQYF.

This clone appeared a single time. The V call is TRBV28, the J call TRBJ2-1, with 8 nucleotides matching TRBD1. The CDR3 runs 15 residues. Germline V gene sequence: CDR1 MDHEN, CDR2 SYDVKM. V shed 3 bases, J shed 7 bases, and the junction held 8 bases outside the gene matches. CDR3 DNA: TGTGCCAGCAGTTTCGGGGGACAGGTGGGAAATGAGCAGTTCTTC. Amino acid sequence: CASSFGGQVGNEQFF.

This chain connects TRBV6-6 to TRBJ2-7, with a weak D call TRBD2 (6 bases). Germline loops: CDR1 MNHNY, CDR2 SVGAGI (reference sequence). V was pared by 5 bases and J by 0 bases, with 17 bases between. The CDR3 covers 16 residues. The CDR3 here is CASSPGGQGGSYEQYF. The CDR3 region has the DNA TGTGCCAGCAGTCCCGGAGGGCAGGGAGGCTCCTACGAGCAGTACTTC.

The chain uses TRBV9 and TRBJ1-4, with unresolved D. Germline CDR1 reads SGDLS; CDR2 reads YYNGEE. The CDR3 is 12 amino acids. V was pared by 4 bases and J by 6 bases, with 7 bases between. CDR3 nucleotide sequence: TGTGCCAGCAGCCGGGGTTATGAAAAACTGTTTTTT. Amino acids: CASSRGYEKLFF.

The chain employs TRBV27 and TRBJ1-5, with TRBD1 identical over 9 bases. With 5 bases clipped from V and 4 bases from J, the junction kept 6 bases outside the gene matches. This CDR3 comprises 15 residues. In germline, CDR1 is MNHEY, CDR2 SMNVEV (reference sequence). The CDR3 loop is CASSGGTGPNQPQHF. The CDR3 bases are TGTGCCAGCAGTGGGGGGACAGGGCCGAATCAGCCCCAGCATTTT.

In its sample, this clone was seen once. CDR3 in DNA: TGTGCCAGCATCGGCGGGATTTCCTACAATGAGCAGTTCTTC. Its protein product is CASIGGISYNEQFF. This chain joins TRBV6-5 and TRBJ2-1; perhaps TRBD2 as D (6 bases). The V end was cut by 7 bases, the J end by 1 base, with 11 bases between. CDR1 is MNHEY and CDR2 is SVGAGI in the germline V gene. This CDR3 is built from 14 residues.

This chain uses TRBV19 with TRBJ2-3, with 11 positions matching TRBD2. The CDR3 is 16 amino acids. V lost 4 bases to trimming and J lost 3 bases; unmatched junction nucleotides: 6. The germline V gene encodes CDR1 LNHDA and CDR2 SQIVND (reference sequence). As DNA, the CDR3 is TGTGCCAGTAGTACTCTAGCGGGAGGTGGTACAGATACGCAGTATTTT. The encoded protein is CASSTLAGGGTDTQYF.

V and J are TRBV10-3 and TRBJ2-3; 8 positions agree with TRBD2. V dropped 5 bases and J dropped 4; count of bases not matched to a gene: 2. Germline V lookup: CDR1 ENHRY, CDR2 SYGVKD. This CDR3 contains 13 residues. The CDR3 sequence is CAISSGSADTQYF. The CDR3, as DNA: TGTGCCATCAGTAGCGGGAGTGCAGATACGCAGTATTTT.

The chain carries TRBV3-1 (or the pseudogene TRBV3-2) and TRBJ1-2; D gene ambiguous. V was shortened by 4 bases and J by 8 bases, with 20 bases between the two germline ends. This CDR3 contains 15 residues. Germline V gives CDR1 LGHDT, CDR2 YNNKEL (reference sequence). The CDR3 loop reads CASSPRGKTMGGYTF. In DNA form, the CDR3 reads TGTGCCAGCAGCCCGCGGGGAAAGACTATGGGGGGCTACACCTTC.

This sequence joins TRBV28 and TRBJ2-1; 12 bases agree with TRBD2. The CDR3 runs to 15 residues. Germline CDR1 and CDR2: MDHEN and SYDVKM. With V trimmed by 2 bases and J by 12 bases, 8 bases remained unmatched. The CDR3 DNA is TGTGCCAGCAGTTTAGGGACTAGCGGGCCCGCGGGGCAGTTCTTC. It yields the protein CASSLGTSGPAGQFF. The full variable domain, in which reference TRBV28 and TRBJ2-1 provide the parts outside the CDR3, is DVKVTQSSRYLVKRTGEKVFLECVQDMDHENMFWYRQDPGLGLRLIYFSYDVKMKEKGDIPEGYSVSREKKERFSLILESASTNQTSMYLCASSLGTSGPAGQFFGPGTRLTVL.

The chain couples TRBV7-2 to TRBJ2-5, with D tentatively TRBD1 (6 bases). This CDR3 spans 15 amino acids. The V end was cut by 5 bases, the J end by 5 bases, with 18 bases between. CDR1 is SGHTA and CDR2 is FQGNSA in the germline V gene. CDR3 in DNA: TGTGCCAGCAGCCCCAGACAGGTTTCTCAGGAGACCCAGTACTTC. Translated: CASSPRQVSQETQYF.

Here the CDR3 reads CASSEGARTEAFF. The CDR3 DNA reads TGTGCCAGTAGTGAGGGGGCTCGGACTGAAGCTTTCTTT. The J gene is TRBJ1-1, the V gene TRBV19; 7 bases are a match to TRBD1. The V and J ends lost 5 bases and 5 bases, in that order; junction bases with no gene match: 5. CDR3 length: 13 residues. Looked up from germline, CDR1 is LNHDA and CDR2 is SQIVND (reference sequence). The complete variable domain, with remaining parts taken from reference TRBV19 and TRBJ1-1, reads DGGITQSPKYLFRKEGQNVTLSCEQNLNHDAMYWYRQDPGQGLRLIYYSQIVNDFQKGDIAEGYSVSREKKESFPLTVTSAQKNPTAFYLCASSEGARTEAFFGQGTRLTVV.

The chain has TRBV30 and TRBJ2-1, with 8 bases matching TRBD2. This CDR3 has 15 residues. Germline V gene sequence: CDR1 GTSNPN, CDR2 SVGIG (reference sequence). J lost 6 bases, V lost 0 bases, and 7 bases had no gene match. The CDR3 DNA follows: TGTGCCTGGAGTGTCAAGAATAGCGGGATCAATGAGCAGTTCTTC. It codes for CAWSVKNSGINEQFF.

The CDR3 nucleotides read TGTGCCAGCTCACCATTCCTCAATCAGCCCCAGCATTTT. Translated: CASSPFLNQPQHF. The chain carries TRBV18 and TRBJ1-5; no definite D call. The CDR3 length is 13 residues. The V gene's germline CDR1 is KGHSH and CDR2 LQKENI. The germline V and J ends were trimmed by 2 bases and 3 bases, with 5 bases remaining between them.

As for this clone: The sample holds other DNA sequences that translate to the same CDR3. The gene calls are TRBV30 and TRBJ2-7; tentative D call: TRBD2 (6 bases). This CDR3 is 12 amino acids long. The ends were cut back, 1 base at V and 3 bases at J, with 7 bases in the middle. Looked up from germline, CDR1 is GTSNPN and CDR2 is SVGIG (reference sequence). The CDR3 region is CAWSDGSYEQYF. CDR3 DNA: TGTGCCTGGAGTGACGGGAGCTACGAGCAGTACTTC. Combining the CDR3 with reference TRBV30 and TRBJ2-7 gives the whole variable domain SQTIHQWPATLVQPVGSPLSLECTVEGTSNPNLYWYRQAAGRGLQLLFYSVGIGQISSEVPQNLSASRPQDRQFILSSKKLLLSDSGFYLCAWSDGSYEQYFGPGTRLTVT.

The chain has TRBV19 and TRBJ1-2; TRBD1 matches at 7 bases. The CDR3 has 14 residues. Trimming took 5 bases from V and 5 from J; bases not matched to a gene: 8. CDR1 is LNHDA, CDR2 SQIVND, per germline (reference sequence). CDR3 residues: CASSPRGQLYGYTF. CDR3 nucleotides: TGTGCCAGTAGTCCTCGGGGACAGCTTTATGGCTACACCTTC.

The J gene is TRBJ2-7, the V gene TRBV27; 8 bases match TRBD1. J lost 3 bases, V lost 6 bases, and 4 bases had no gene match. This CDR3 spans 13 amino acids. Germline CDR1 MNHEY, CDR2 SMNVEV (reference sequence). The CDR3 DNA follows: TGTGCCAGCAGATTCGGGACAGGCTACGAGCAGTACTTC. Translating gives CASRFGTGYEQYF.

The V call is TRBV6-2 or TRBV6-3, the J call TRBJ2-7, with a weak D call TRBD1 (5 bases). The V end lost 2 bases, the J end lost 3 bases, and 14 bases lay between the germline ends. Germline V gives CDR1 MNHEY, CDR2 SVGEGT. The CDR3 runs 15 residues. The CDR3, as DNA: TGTGCCAGCAGTTACGGGGCTCGTCAGCTCTACGAGCAGTACTTC. As protein: CASSYGARQLYEQYF.

CDR3 in DNA: TGTGCCAGCACCGGGACTAGCTCCTACAATGAGCAGTTCTTC. This gives the protein CASTGTSSYNEQFF. The chain links TRBV2 to TRBJ2-1; 8 positions match TRBD2. CDR3 size: 14 residues. Germline CDR1 SNHLY, CDR2 FYNNEI. The V gene end was trimmed by 7 bases and the J gene end by 0 bases; junction bases not matched to a gene: 2.

The chain uses TRBV19 and TRBJ1-5, with D possibly matching TRBD1 (5 bases). Trimming took 0 bases from V and 15 from J, leaving 15 bases between them. Germline V gene data show CDR1 as LNHDA and CDR2 as SQIVND (reference sequence). The CDR3 length is 13 residues. The CDR3 bases are TGTGCCAGTAGTATAGAATTGGTCAGGGAAACGCATTTT. Its protein product is CASSIELVRETHF.

In this sample, this clone turned up once. The J gene is TRBJ2-7, the V gene TRBV4-3, with 9 nucleotides matching TRBD1. Trimming at V came to 4 bases and at J to 2 bases, leaving 6 bases not matched to a gene. CDR1 and CDR2 (germline): LGHNA, YSLEER. The CDR3 sequence is 15 residues long. The CDR3, as DNA: TGCGCCAGCAGCCCAAAAGGACAGGGGACCTACGAGCAGTACTTC. Residues: CASSPKGQGTYEQYF.

The gene calls are TRBV10-1 and TRBJ2-2, with 8 bases fitting TRBD2. Trimming removed 5 bases from V and 7 bases from J; junction bases left unmatched: 12. The CDR3 has 16 residues. Germline values: CDR1 WNHNN, CDR2 SYGVQD (reference sequence). CDR3 nucleotides: TGCGCCAGCAGTCGGAGGACTAGCCCAGCTGGCGGGGAGCTGTTTTTT. Protein sequence: CASSRRTSPAGGELFF.

This sequence joins TRBV9 and TRBJ2-5; 14 bases line up with TRBD2. The CDR3 extends over 20 amino acids. J was trimmed by 1 base and V by 2 bases; bases with no gene match: 13. The germline V gene encodes CDR1 SGDLS and CDR2 YYNGEE. CDR3 sequence: CASSVGSGTSGGASQETQYF. CDR3 sequence (DNA): TGTGCCAGCAGCGTCGGATCCGGGACTAGCGGGGGAGCCTCCCAAGAGACCCAGTACTTC. Looking up the rest from reference TRBV9 and TRBJ2-5 gives the full variable domain: DSGVTQTPKHLITATGQRVTLRCSPRSGDLSVYWYQQSLDQGLQFLIQYYNGEERAKGNILERFSAQQFPDLHSELNLSSLELGDSALYFCASSVGSGTSGGASQETQYFGPGTRLLVL.

The J gene is TRBJ1-6, the V gene TRBV3-1 (or the pseudogene TRBV3-2); D is unclear. The CDR3 extends over 15 amino acids. Germline CDR1 and CDR2: LGHDT and YNNKEL (reference sequence). Trimming removed 0 bases from V and 10 bases from J, with 13 bases in between. The CDR3 DNA is TGTGCCAGCAGCCAAGATCCTACCGCCGGGTCACCCCTCCACTTT. Translating gives CASSQDPTAGSPLHF.

The V and J genes are TRBV2 and TRBJ1-2, with D hard to call. The length of the CDR3 is 11 residues. Trimming took off 11 bases at V and 1 base at J, with 8 bases between the two ends. Per the germline V gene, CDR1 is SNHLY and CDR2 is FYNNEI. As DNA, the CDR3 is TGTGCCGGTCGGGTTAACTATGGCTACACCTTC. Residues: CAGRVNYGYTF.